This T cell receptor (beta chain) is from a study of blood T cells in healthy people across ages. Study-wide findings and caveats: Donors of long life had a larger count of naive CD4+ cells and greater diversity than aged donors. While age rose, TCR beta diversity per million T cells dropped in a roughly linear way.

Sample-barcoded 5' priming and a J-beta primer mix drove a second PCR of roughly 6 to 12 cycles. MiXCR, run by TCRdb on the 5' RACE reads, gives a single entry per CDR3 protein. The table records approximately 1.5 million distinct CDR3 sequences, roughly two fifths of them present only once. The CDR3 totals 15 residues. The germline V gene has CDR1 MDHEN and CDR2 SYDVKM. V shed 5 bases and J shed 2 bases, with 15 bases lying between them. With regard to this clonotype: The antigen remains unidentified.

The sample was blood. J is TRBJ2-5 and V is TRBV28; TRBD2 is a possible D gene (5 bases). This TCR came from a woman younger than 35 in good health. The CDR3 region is CASSPSPESQETQYF. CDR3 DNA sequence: TGTGCCAGCAGTCCTAGCCCGGAAAGTCAAGAGACCCAGTACTTC.